Each of the 24 T cell receptor beta chains below was sequenced from the same sample in a study of regulatory T cells in long-lasting Graves disease. Time point noted: persistent/refractory GD, antithyroid drugs over 5 years with positive TRAb. Isolated PBMC RNA provided the starting material for the TCR library. CDR3-region Arm-PCR and iRepertoire HTBI primers produced the TCR beta libraries. TCRdb independently ran MiXCR on the multiplex PCR reads; one entry per CDR3 protein. The sample records more than 650,000 distinct CDR3 sequences, around 30% being singletons. Material: peripheral blood mononuclear cells (PBMCs), obtained when the disease was refractory, from a patient treated with antithyroid drugs. The origin of the receptors is a female donor with Graves disease.

This clonotype has a count of ten or more. The chain couples TRBV28 to TRBJ1-2; D may be TRBD1 (6 bases). The CDR3 contains 15 residues. V lost 3 bases to trimming and J lost 8 bases, with 19 bases between them. Germline CDR1 reads MDHEN; CDR2 reads SYDVKM. The CDR3 region is CASSFMTGTSLGYTF. The CDR3 nucleotides read TGTGCCAGCAGTTTTATGACCGGGACATCCTTGGGCTACACCTTC.

The chain carries TRBV6-1 and TRBJ2-7; the match to TRBD2 covers 11 bases. Germline CDR1 and CDR2: MNHNS and SASEGT. Trimming took 5 bases from V and 0 from J; bases not matched to a gene: 6. This CDR3 comprises 16 residues. The CDR3 nucleotides are TGTGCCAGCAGTCCCTGGACTAGCGGGTCCTCCTACGAGCAGTACTTC. This encodes CASSPWTSGSSYEQYF.

Only a few counts were recorded for this clonotype. The chain is built from TRBV19 and TRBJ2-2; a weak D match, TRBD1 (6 bases). This CDR3 spans 12 amino acids. The ends were cut back, 8 bases at V and 9 bases at J, with 13 bases in the middle. Germline V gives CDR1 LNHDA, CDR2 SQIVND (reference sequence). CDR3 residues: CASRGQRRELFF. As DNA, the CDR3 is TGTGCCAGTCGAGGACAGAGACGGGAGCTGTTTTTT.

The V call is TRBV5-1, the J call TRBJ1-1; 9 bases align to TRBD1. The CDR3 has 15 residues. CDR1 is SGHRS, CDR2 YFSETQ, per germline. With 4 bases clipped from V and 6 bases from J, the junction kept 10 bases outside the gene matches. CDR3 protein: CASSETGTGWAEAFF. CDR3 DNA: TGCGCCAGCAGCGAAACCGGGACAGGGTGGGCTGAAGCTTTCTTT.

This clonotype was seen only a few times. This rearrangement joins TRBV6-1 to TRBJ1-4; 9 nucleotides match TRBD1. This CDR3 is built from 15 residues. Germline assignment: CDR1 MNHNS and CDR2 SASEGT. V dropped 5 bases and J dropped 6; count of bases not matched to a gene: 7. CDR3 amino acids: CASSLRQGEDEKLFF. In nucleotides, the CDR3 is TGTGCCAGCAGTCTTCGACAGGGGGAAGATGAAAAACTGTTTTTT.

CDR3 coding DNA: TGTGCCAGCAGCCGACTAGGGGGGTGGACTGAAGCTTTCTTT. It is translated as CASSRLGGWTEAFF. This chain connects TRBV11-1 to TRBJ1-1; D perhaps matches TRBD1 (6 bases). Germline values: CDR1 SGHAT, CDR2 FQDESV (reference sequence). Trimming left V 5 bases short and J 5 bases short, with 15 bases between. The CDR3 sequence is 14 residues long. Full variable domain (remainder filled in from reference TRBV11-1 and TRBJ1-1): EAEVAQSPRYKITEKSQAVAFWCDPISGHATLYWYRQILGQGPELLVQFQDESVVDDSQLPKDRFSAERLKGVDSTLKIQPAELGDSAMYLCASSRLGGWTEAFFGQGTRLTVV.

This clonotype has a count of ten or more. The CDR3 DNA reads TGTGCCAGCAGTTTGACAGGGCCCCTTGGAGGCGAAAAACTGTTTTTT. It encodes CASSLTGPLGGEKLFF. The chain employs TRBV11-2 and TRBJ1-4; 7 nucleotides match TRBD1. Germline CDR1 reads SGHAT; CDR2 reads FQNNGV. V trimming: 6 bases; J trimming: 8 bases; junction bases outside the gene matches: 15. CDR3 size: 16 residues.

This chain's CDR3 is CASSRKVSSTEAFF. The CDR3 DNA is TGTGCCAGCAGCCGGAAGGTGAGTAGCACTGAAGCTTTCTTT. V gene TRBV3-1 combines with J gene TRBJ1-1; D gene uncertain. Germline V gene lookup returns CDR1 LGHDT and CDR2 YNNKEL (reference sequence). With 4 bases removed from V and 4 bases from J, the gap between germline ends came to 13 bases. This CDR3 contains 14 residues.

The rearrangement uses TRBV20-1 and TRBJ1-2, with a possible D match to TRBD1 (5 bases). V was shortened by 3 bases and J by 6 bases, with 14 bases between the two germline ends. The CDR3 spans 13 residues. Germline V gives CDR1 DFQATT, CDR2 SNEGSKA (reference sequence). CDR3: CSARTAVFNGYTF. CDR3 bases: TGCAGTGCTAGGACAGCCGTCTTTAATGGCTACACCTTC.

Only a few counts were recorded for this clonotype. The gene calls are TRBV14 and TRBJ2-4; 10 bases agree with TRBD1. The CDR3 consists of 13 residues. The germline CDR1 and CDR2 sequences are SGHDN and FVKESK. The V and J ends lost 8 bases and 8 bases, in that order; junction bases with no gene match: 6. CDR3: CASRTGGTDIQYF. CDR3 bases: TGTGCCAGCCGGACAGGGGGGACGGACATTCAGTACTTC.

The chain recombines TRBV9 with TRBJ2-7, with D perhaps matching TRBD1 or TRBD2 (5 bases each). The CDR3 spans 15 residues. Trimming shortened V by 1 base and J by 2 bases, and 13 bases separated the two germline ends. The germline gives CDR1 SGDLS, CDR2 YYNGEE. The CDR3 DNA reads as TGTGCCAGCAGCGTACGGGACGGAGAAACCTACGAGCAGTACTTC. Amino acid sequence: CASSVRDGETYEQYF. Using reference TRBV9 and TRBJ2-7 for the parts outside the CDR3, the full variable domain is DSGVTQTPKHLITATGQRVTLRCSPRSGDLSVYWYQQSLDQGLQFLIQYYNGEERAKGNILERFSAQQFPDLHSELNLSSLELGDSALYFCASSVRDGETYEQYFGPGTRLTVT.

The rearrangement uses TRBV6-2 or TRBV6-3 and TRBJ2-7; 9 bases align to TRBD1. The CDR3 runs to 14 residues. Unmatched junction bases numbered 9, after V lost 6 bases and J lost 6 bases. Germline CDR1 reads MNHEY; CDR2 reads SVGEGT. CDR3 protein: CASRPPGQGGEQYF. CDR3 coding DNA: TGTGCCAGCAGACCCCCGGGACAGGGAGGCGAGCAGTACTTC.

The chain is built from TRBV5-1 and TRBJ1-1; a possible D gene is TRBD1 (5 bases). V dropped 0 bases and J dropped 5 bases, with 14 bases sitting between them. CDR3 size: 15 residues. Germline values: CDR1 SGHRS, CDR2 YFSETQ. In nucleotides, the CDR3 is TGCGCCAGCAGCTTGGATCCGGGGGGTGGTACTGAAGCTTTCTTT. This encodes CASSLDPGGGTEAFF.

The chain is built from TRBV6-5 and TRBJ1-1; tentative D call: TRBD1 (5 bases). The V end lost 4 bases, the J end lost 1 base, and 10 bases lay between the germline ends. The CDR3 is 14 amino acids. Germline CDR1 reads MNHEY; CDR2 reads SVGAGI. The CDR3 loop is CASSFITGNTEAFF. The CDR3 nucleotides read TGTGCCAGCAGTTTCATTACAGGGAACACTGAAGCTTTCTTT.

This clonotype was picked up many times. The genes are TRBV28 and TRBJ1-1; 7 bases map to TRBD1. V lost 6 bases to trimming and J lost 1 base; unmatched junction nucleotides: 5. This CDR3 contains 14 residues. Germline values: CDR1 MDHEN, CDR2 SYDVKM. The CDR3 here is CASRTDRRNTEAFF. The CDR3 DNA is TGTGCCAGCAGAACGGACAGGAGGAACACTGAAGCTTTCTTT.

The J gene is TRBJ1-5, the V gene TRBV29-1; no definite D call. The CDR3 has 14 residues. Germline-derived CDR1 and CDR2 are SQVTM and ANQGSEA. Trimming removed 4 bases from V and 6 bases from J, with 16 bases in between. The CDR3 is CSVGSAARGQPQHF. CDR3 nucleotides: TGCAGCGTTGGCTCGGCGGCGCGAGGTCAGCCCCAGCATTTT.

This chain joins TRBV25-1 and TRBJ1-6; D possibly corresponds to TRBD1 (5 bases). CDR3 size: 15 residues. Germline CDR1 reads MGHDK; CDR2 reads SYGVNS. V gave up 3 bases and J gave up 7 bases, with 13 bases separating them. CDR3 coding DNA: TGTGCCAGCAGTGACAGGGCCGCTCCAAATTCACCCCTCCACTTT. This encodes CASSDRAAPNSPLHF.

With regard to this clonotype: No conserved phenylalanine or tryptophan ends this CDR3, so it is likely a read error. The CDR3 is CASSLGQGAQAEAFL. CDR3 DNA: TGTGCCAGCAGCTTGGGACAGGGGGCGCAGGCTGAAGCTTTCCTT. This chain uses TRBV11-2 with TRBJ1-1; the match to TRBD1 covers 12 bases. The V gene's germline CDR1 is SGHAT and CDR2 FQNNGV. The length of the CDR3 is 15 residues. J lost 6 bases, V lost 3 bases, and 5 bases had no gene match.

This clonotype has more than one count but fewer than ten. The rearrangement joins TRBV3-1 to TRBJ1-5; unclear D gene. CDR1 is LGHDT and CDR2 is YNNKEL in the germline V gene (reference sequence). The length of the CDR3 is 15 residues. V lost 0 bases, J lost 4 bases, and 10 bases lay in between. The CDR3 DNA reads TGTGCCAGCAGCCAAGATTCGGTGGGTAATCAGCCCCAGCATTTT. It encodes CASSQDSVGNQPQHF.

The V gene is TRBV5-5, the J gene TRBJ1-5, with D possibly TRBD1 on 5 matching bases. The CDR3 totals 15 residues. With 2 bases removed from V and 3 bases from J, the gap between germline ends came to 12 bases. CDR1 is SGHKS, CDR2 YYEKEE, per germline (reference sequence). CDR3 coding DNA: TGTGCCAGCAGCTTCAGGGCGATAGACAATCAGCCCCAGCATTTT. Translation: CASSFRAIDNQPQHF.

This clonotype was found once. The DNA for the CDR3 is TGTGCCAGCAGCCGCACACGGGCTGGGGCCAACGTCCTGACTTTC. It encodes CASSRTRAGANVLTF. The rearrangement joins TRBV12-3 or TRBV12-4 to TRBJ2-6, with D uncertain. The CDR3 length is 15 residues. V was shortened by 6 bases and J by 2 bases, with 11 bases between the two germline ends.

V and J are TRBV5-4 and TRBJ2-7; 9 positions agree with TRBD2. Germline CDR1 and CDR2: SGHNT and YYREEE (reference sequence). Trimming removed 9 bases from V and 5 bases from J; junction bases left unmatched: 9. The CDR3 has 13 amino acids. CDR3 in DNA: TGTGCCACCGGGAAAGGACTAGCGAACGAGCAGTACTTC. Translated, it gives CATGKGLANEQYF. Combining the CDR3 with reference TRBV5-4 and TRBJ2-7 gives the whole variable domain ETGVTQSPTHLIKTRGQQVTLRCSSQSGHNTVSWYQQALGQGPQFIFQYYREEENGRGNFPPRFSGLQFPNYSSELNVNALELDDSALYLCATGKGLANEQYFGPGTRLTVT.

This clonotype was observed at least ten times. The chain employs TRBV28 and TRBJ1-4; D might be TRBD1 (5 bases). The V and J ends lost 5 bases and 5 bases respectively, with 15 bases between them. Germline-derived CDR1 and CDR2 are MDHEN and SYDVKM. The length of the CDR3 is 15 residues. In DNA form, the CDR3 reads TGTGCCAGCAGTCGGGACGGCCGAAAAAATGAAAAACTGTTTTTT. Protein sequence: CASSRDGRKNEKLFF.

In its sample, this clonotype was seen a few times. The rearrangement links TRBV7-2 to TRBJ1-1, with no clear D. This CDR3 region has 13 residues. Deletions cut 5 bases from V and 0 bases from J, with 7 bases between. The germline V gene has CDR1 SGHTA and CDR2 FQGNSA. The CDR3 reads CASSPWMNTEAFF. CDR3 coding DNA: TGTGCCAGCAGCCCTTGGATGAACACTGAAGCTTTCTTT.